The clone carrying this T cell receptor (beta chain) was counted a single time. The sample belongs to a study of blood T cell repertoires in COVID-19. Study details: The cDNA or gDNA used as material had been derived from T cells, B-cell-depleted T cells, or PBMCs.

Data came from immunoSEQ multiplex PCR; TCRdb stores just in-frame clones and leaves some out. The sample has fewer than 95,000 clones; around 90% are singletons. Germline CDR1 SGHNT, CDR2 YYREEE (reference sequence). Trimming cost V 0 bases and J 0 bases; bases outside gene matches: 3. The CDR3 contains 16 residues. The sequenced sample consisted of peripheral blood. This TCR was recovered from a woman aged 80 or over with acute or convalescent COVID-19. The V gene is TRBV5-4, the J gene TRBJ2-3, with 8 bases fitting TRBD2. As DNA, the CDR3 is TGTGCCAGCAGCTTGGGTAGCGGGGTTAGCACAGATACGCAGTATTTT. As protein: CASSLGSGVSTDTQYF. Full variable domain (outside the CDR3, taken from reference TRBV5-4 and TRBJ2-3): ETGVTQSPTHLIKTRGQQVTLRCSSQSGHNTVSWYQQALGQGPQFIFQYYREEENGRGNFPPRFSGLQFPNYSSELNVNALELDDSALYLCASSLGSGVSTDTQYFGPGTRLTVL.